A selection of T cell receptor beta chains follows, all from one sample in a study of regulatory T cells in long-lasting Graves disease. Each CDR3 protein is one row after TCRdb ran MiXCR on the multiplex PCR reads. The table has hundreds of thousands of distinct CDR3 sequences, roughly 15% seen once. These data were likewise used in another study, on T cells in Graves' hyperthyroidism and ophthalmopathy.

The sequencing used peripheral blood mononuclear cells (PBMCs), collected at new diagnosis, from a patient treated with antithyroid drugs. Source of these receptors: a woman aged 35-65 years with Graves disease. CDR3s include the opening cysteine and the closing phenylalanine or tryptophan. The D gene is left open where the match is weak. The listing skips clone size in some rows; elsewhere it reads once, few, many or a size class.

>many|TRBJ1-4|TRBV12-5|TRBD1
TGTGCTAGTGGTTTGTCCTACCAAAGGCTCGGGACAGAAAATGAAAAACTGTTTTTT
CASGLSYQRLGTENEKLFF
>.|TRBJ1-1|TRBV19|TRBD1
TGTGCCAGTAGTAAGCGACAGGGGTCCACTGAAGCTTTCTTT
CASSKRQGSTEAFF
>.|TRBJ2-3|TRBV6-2/TRBV6-3|.
TGTGCCAGCAGGATAGAAGATACGCAGTATTTT
CASRIEDTQYF
>.|TRBJ1-1|TRBV4-1|.
TGCGCCAGCAGCCGGGGTTCATCGGGTAACACTGAAGCTTTCTTT
CASSRGSSGNTEAFF
>many|TRBJ2-1|TRBV12-3/TRBV12-4|.
TGTGCCAGCAGCCTAGGGCGTGCGGGGGCCTCCTTTGAGCAGTTCTTC
CASSLGRAGASFEQFF
>.|TRBJ2-1|TRBV19|.
TGTGCCAGTAGTATTGAGGGGTATCGGTACAGTGAGCAGTTCTTC
CASSIEGYRYSEQFF
>many|TRBJ1-5|TRBV27|TRBD1
TGTGCCAGTCGGGACAGGGGTTCCTATAGCAATCAGCCCCAGCATTTT
CASRDRGSYSNQPQHF
>few|TRBJ1-1|TRBV19|.
TGTGCCAGTAGTATGGCCGAGGCGAACACTGAAGCTTTCTTT
CASSMAEANTEAFF
>many|TRBJ1-5|TRBV7-6|.
TGTGCCAGCAGCTCCGGGCAGAATCAGCCCCAGCATTTT
CASSSGQNQPQHF
>.|TRBJ2-7|TRBV10-3|.
TGTGCCATCAGTGAGTCGAGAGAGGGGTACTACGAGCAGTACTTC
CAISESREGYYEQYF
>many|TRBJ1-4|TRBV5-1|.
TGCGCCAGCAGCTTGCTAGGTCTTAATGAAAAACTGTTTTTT
CASSLLGLNEKLFF
>many|TRBJ2-3|TRBV6-1|TRBD1
TGTGCCAGCAGACCACAGGGGGCGAGCACAGATACGCAGTATTTT
CASRPQGASTDTQYF
>many|TRBJ2-5|TRBV7-9|TRBD1
TGTGCCAGCAGCTCGCAGGGGGCAGCGGAGACCCAGTACTTC
CASSSQGAAETQYF
>many|TRBJ2-1|TRBV12-3/TRBV12-4|.
TGTGCCAGCAGTTTTTGGGGGCCGAGCTCCTACAATGAGCAGTTCTTC
CASSFWGPSSYNEQFF
>.|TRBJ2-1|TRBV9|TRBD2
TGTGCCAGCAGCGTATTCGGCGGGGGTGGTAATGAGCAGTTCTTC
CASSVFGGGGNEQFF
>many|TRBJ1-1|TRBV30|.
TGTGCCTGCTGGGACCTTGAGGCTTTCTTT
CACWDLEAFF
>few|TRBJ2-3|TRBV19|TRBD2
TGTGCCAGTAGTACAGCGGGGGGGAGAGATACGCAGTATTTT
CASSTAGGRDTQYF
>many|TRBJ1-1|TRBV7-9|TRBD1
TGTGCCAGCAGTGGGACAGGGGAGGATAAAGCTTTCTTT
CASSGTGEDKAFF
>few|TRBJ2-5|TRBV28|TRBD2
TGTGCCAGCGATCTTAACGGCGGGGGGAGGGAGACCCAGTACTTC
CASDLNGGGRETQYF
>many|TRBJ1-2|TRBV20-1|.
TGCAGTGCATCCCCTACGGCCTCGGACTATGGCTACACCTTC
CSASPTASDYGYTF
>.|TRBJ1-6|TRBV18|.
TGTGCCAGCTCACCAGGCTCGAGCCTTTCACCCCTCCACTTT
CASSPGSSLSPLHF
>.|TRBJ1-3|TRBV12-3/TRBV12-4|.
TGTGCCAGCAGTCGCGGAATCAATACGGGCTCTGGAAACACCATATATTTT
CASSRGINTGSGNTIYF
>few|TRBJ1-2|TRBV19|.
TGTGCCAGTAGTATTATGCAGGGGAGTTACGGCTACACCTTC
CASSIMQGSYGYTF
>many|TRBJ1-5|TRBV2|.
TGTGCCAGCTCAGATGGGGGTCAGCCCCAGCATTTT
CASSDGGQPQHF
>few|TRBJ2-3|TRBV7-9|.
TGTGCCAGCGAGATCAGCACAGATACGCAGTATTTT
CASEISTDTQYF
>.|TRBJ2-3|TRBV14|.
TGTGCCAGCAGCCCCTATCCAAGCACAGATACGCAGTATTTT
CASSPYPSTDTQYF
>many|TRBJ1-1|TRBV10-3|.
TGTGCCATCAGTGGTGCGGCAGCGAACACTGAAGCTTTCTTT
CAISGAAANTEAFF
>.|TRBJ2-5|TRBV3-1|TRBD2
TGTGCCAGCAGCCAAGTGATAGCGGGGCTGCAGACCCAGTACTTC
CASSQVIAGLQTQYF
>.|TRBJ1-1|TRBV29-1|.
TGCAGCGCCCGGGAGGGATATGAAGCTTTCTTT
CSAREGYEAFF
>few|TRBJ1-5|TRBV12-5|TRBD1
TGTGCTACCCCGGGACAGCTTAATCAGCCCCAGCATTTT
CATPGQLNQPQHF
>many|TRBJ2-7|TRBV3-1|TRBD2
TGTGCCAGCAGCCTGGGACTAGCGGGGGTAGGTAGGTACTTC
CASSLGLAGVGRYF
>.|TRBJ1-2|TRBV19|TRBD1
TGTGCCAGTAGTACCCAGGGACAGGGGGCATATGGCTACACCTTC
CASSTQGQGAYGYTF
>many|TRBJ1-2|TRBV28|TRBD1
TGTGCCAGCAGTTCCGGACAGGGGTACTATGGCTACACCTTC
CASSSGQGYYGYTF
>few|TRBJ2-7|TRBV5-4|TRBD2
TGTGCCAGCAGCTCGCAGCGGGGATCCTACGAGCAGTACTTC
CASSSQRGSYEQYF
>many|TRBJ2-3|TRBV5-1|TRBD1
TGCGCCAGCAGGTCCACAGGGGTAAGCACAGATACGCAGTATTTT
CASRSTGVSTDTQYF
>many|TRBJ2-1|TRBV20-1|TRBD2
TGCAGTGCTAGGAGGAAGCGGGGGGGACGGTTCTTC
CSARRKRGGRFF
>few|TRBJ1-2|TRBV20-1|.
TGCAGTACCACTGGGGGCTATGGCTACACCTTC
CSTTGGYGYTF
>many|TRBJ2-3|TRBV7-9|TRBD2
TGTGCCAGCAGCCCTAGCGGGGGAGCAGATACGCAGTATTTT
CASSPSGGADTQYF
>many|TRBJ1-3|TRBV3-1|.
TGTGCCAGCAGCCTCCAAGGGGGTCAGGACACCATATATTTT
CASSLQGGQDTIYF
>.|TRBJ2-3|TRBV19|.
TGTGCCAGTAGTAGGGCAATGGAAGGCACAGATACGCAGTATTTT
CASSRAMEGTDTQYF
>few|TRBJ2-5|TRBV9|.
TGTGCCAGCAGCGTAGATCCAGGAAGGGAGACCCAGTACTTC
CASSVDPGRETQYF
>many|TRBJ1-5|TRBV6-1|.
TGTGCCAGCACCGAAGGGGGGGGTCTCGGCAATCAGCCCCAGCATTTT
CASTEGGGLGNQPQHF
>.|TRBJ2-1|TRBV4-2|TRBD1
TGTGCCAGCAGCCAAACGACAGGGCTACTGTATCTGTTCTTC
CASSQTTGLLYLFF
>many|TRBJ1-4|TRBV3-1|.
TGTGCCAGCAGCCTCGGACAGATTGAAAAACTGTTTTTT
CASSLGQIEKLFF
>many|TRBJ2-7|TRBV6-1|.
TGTGCCACCGTAGCTTCCTCCGTCGGGGGCGCCTACGAGCAGTACTTC
CATVASSVGGAYEQYF
>many|TRBJ1-2|TRBV20-1|.
TGCAGTGCTAGCGACAGGATATACGGCTACACCTTC
CSASDRIYGYTF
>.|TRBJ2-1|TRBV20-1|TRBD2
TGCAGTGCGGGGAGGGTTCTCCGAGGTGAGCAGTTCTTC
CSAGRVLRGEQFF
>.|TRBJ1-1|TRBV9|.
TGTGCCAGCAGCGTAGAACAGGGAGACACTGAAGCTTTCTTT
CASSVEQGDTEAFF
>many|TRBJ2-3|TRBV15|.
TGTGCCACCAGCAGAGATTTGGGAGATACGCAGTATTTT
CATSRDLGDTQYF
>many|TRBJ2-1|TRBV12-3/TRBV12-4|TRBD2
TGTGCCAGCACCCCCTCGAGGGGACTATACAATGAGCAGTTCTTC
CASTPSRGLYNEQFF
>few|TRBJ2-6|TRBV3-1|TRBD1
TGTGCCAGCAGCCGCTCCGGGACAGGTGTTCTCGGGGGGGCCAACGTCCTGACTTTC
CASSRSGTGVLGGANVLTF